These 26 T cell receptor beta chains originate from one sample sequenced in a study of Graves' ophthalmopathy and Graves' hyperthyroidism. RNA served as the template for amplifying TCR beta CDR3 regions. Scientists carried out first-round RT-PCR using HTBI primers and then a second-round multiplex PCR. TCRdb analysed the multiplex PCR reads with MiXCR anew, one entry per CDR3 protein. The sample lists nearly 400,000 distinct CDR3 sequences, around 17% seen once, with roughly 1.6% in the top ten. The sequencing sample was made of peripheral blood. The receptor source for this set is a woman in her late teens or twenties with Graves' ophthalmopathy.

This clonotype occurred many times. The chain uses TRBV7-2 and TRBJ2-7; D gene ambiguous. Trimming took 3 bases from V and 7 from J, leaving 7 bases between them. Germline values: CDR1 SGHTA, CDR2 FQGNSA. The CDR3 spans 11 residues. The CDR3 DNA sequence: TGTGCCAGCAGCTTCATCGGAGAGCAGTACTTC. Protein product: CASSFIGEQYF.

There are many counts of this clonotype. The V and J genes are TRBV5-4 and TRBJ2-7; 9 bases fit TRBD1. CDR3 size: 17 residues. Looked up from germline, CDR1 is SGHNT and CDR2 is YYREEE (reference sequence). Trimming at V came to 3 bases and at J to 3 bases, leaving 13 bases not matched to a gene. As DNA, the CDR3 is TGTGCCAGCAGCTCTTTACCGGGACAGGGCTTCTTCTACGAGCAGTACTTC. Protein: CASSSLPGQGFFYEQYF.

This clonotype was observed at least ten times. V is TRBV11-1 and J is TRBJ2-1; D perhaps matches TRBD2 (5 bases). In germline, CDR1 is SGHAT, CDR2 FQDESV (reference sequence). CDR3 size: 13 residues. Trimming removed 3 bases at V and 7 bases at J, with 10 bases between. CDR3 in amino acids: CASSFVSVNEQFF. The CDR3 nucleotides are TGTGCCAGCAGCTTCGTTAGCGTGAATGAGCAGTTCTTC.

This clonotype was observed many times. The chain carries TRBV13 and TRBJ1-3; TRBD1 is a possible D gene (6 bases). Germline V gene sequence: CDR1 PRHDT, CDR2 FYEKMQ (reference sequence). Trimming pared 5 bases from V and 2 bases from J, leaving 28 bases between. This CDR3 contains 20 residues. The CDR3 DNA reads as TGTGCCAGCAGCGGATGGGGCCGGGACATCGGTGGGGCCCCTGGAAACACCATATATTTT. It codes for CASSGWGRDIGGAPGNTIYF.

This clonotype appeared many times. This chain uses TRBV28 with TRBJ1-1; 10 bases agree with TRBD1. V dropped 8 bases and J dropped 0; count of bases not matched to a gene: 12. This CDR3 has 17 residues. Germline V lookup: CDR1 MDHEN, CDR2 SYDVKM. CDR3: CASLTGGQGTMNTEAFF. CDR3 sequence (DNA): TGTGCCAGCCTTACCGGGGGACAGGGGACGATGAACACTGAAGCTTTCTTT.

This clonotype was detected many times. The genes are TRBV2 and TRBJ2-7, with D possibly TRBD2 on 5 matching bases. CDR1 is SNHLY and CDR2 is FYNNEI in the germline V gene. V lost 8 bases and J 5 bases, leaving 19 bases between the germline ends. The CDR3 sequence is 14 residues long. CDR3 amino acids: CASCLFRYGDEQYF. CDR3 bases: TGTGCCAGCTGTCTTTTTCGGTACGGGGACGAGCAGTACTTC. Full variable domain (remainder filled in from reference TRBV2 and TRBJ2-7): EPEVTQTPSHQVTQMGQEVILRCVPISNHLYFYWYRQILGQKVEFLVSFYNNEISEKSEIFDDQFSVERPDGSNFTLKIRSTKLEDSAMYFCASCLFRYGDEQYFGPGTRLTVT.

The chain links TRBV12-3 or TRBV12-4 to TRBJ1-5, with D hard to call. Trimming shortened V by 1 base and J by 9 bases, and 10 bases separated the two germline ends. The CDR3 is 13 residues long. CDR3 nucleotide sequence: TGTGCCAGCAGTTTAGGAAGGGCAGGGCCCCAGCATTTT. This codes for CASSLGRAGPQHF.

There are many counts of this clonotype. The rearrangement uses TRBV6-2 or TRBV6-3 and TRBJ2-7; no definite D call. Germline CDR1 and CDR2: MNHEY and SVGEGT. The length of the CDR3 is 14 residues. With 2 bases removed from V and 1 base from J, the gap between germline ends came to 9 bases. Here the CDR3 DNA reads TGTGCCAGCAGTTACGTGACGGAGTCCTACGAGCAGTACTTC. It translates to CASSYVTESYEQYF.

The gene calls are TRBV7-2 and TRBJ2-7, with D unclear. V shed 0 bases and J shed 2 bases, with 8 bases lying between them. CDR1 and CDR2 (germline): SGHTA, FQGNSA. The CDR3 totals 14 residues. CDR3: CASSLASHTYEQYF. CDR3 DNA sequence: TGTGCCAGCAGCTTAGCGTCTCACACCTACGAGCAGTACTTC.

This clonotype was seen a handful of times. The chain joins TRBV11-2 to TRBJ1-5, with TRBD1 as a possible D gene (6 bases). Between the trimmed V and J ends, which lost 1 base and 7 bases, there was a span of 17 bases. The germline V gene has CDR1 SGHAT and CDR2 FQNNGV. The CDR3 runs to 16 residues. CDR3 coding DNA: TGTGCCAGCAGCTTAGGAGCAGGGGTTTTAGGGCAGCCCCAGCATTTT. Translated, it gives CASSLGAGVLGQPQHF.

This clonotype was detected many times. The chain couples TRBV5-1 to TRBJ2-7; 7 bases map to TRBD2. From germline, CDR1 is SGHRS and CDR2 YFSETQ. The J segment lost 4 bases and the V segment lost 0 bases, leaving 4 bases of the junction unmatched. This CDR3 is built from 14 residues. CDR3 amino acids: CASSLVAGVYEQYF. Here the CDR3 DNA reads TGCGCCAGCAGCTTGGTCGCGGGGGTGTACGAGCAGTACTTC.

This clonotype showed up many times. This rearrangement joins TRBV10-3 to TRBJ1-2; D may be TRBD1 (6 bases). CDR3 size: 14 residues. Germline CDR1 and CDR2: ENHRY and SYGVKD. V lost 2 bases, J lost 1 base, and 8 bases lay in between. This CDR3 reads CAISEQGGNYGYTF. CDR3 nucleotide sequence: TGTGCCATCAGTGAGCAAGGGGGTAACTATGGCTACACCTTC.

This clonotype was seen just once. The chain combines TRBV12-3 or TRBV12-4 with TRBJ2-7, with 7 bases lining up with TRBD1. The V and J ends lost 6 bases and 3 bases, in that order; junction bases with no gene match: 11. The CDR3 length is 15 residues. The CDR3: CASRRTGLGYYEQYF. The CDR3, as DNA: TGTGCCAGCAGGAGGACAGGTTTGGGATACTACGAGCAGTACTTC.

The genes are TRBV15 and TRBJ2-5, with D possibly called TRBD1 or TRBD2 (6 bases each). Germline V gives CDR1 LNHNV, CDR2 YYDKDF (reference sequence). V was pared by 0 bases and J by 5 bases, with 10 bases between. There are 14 residues in the CDR3. The CDR3 protein is CATSRDPGGETQYF. Written as DNA, the CDR3 is TGTGCCACCAGCAGAGATCCCGGGGGCGAGACCCAGTACTTC.

This clonotype has ten or more counts. The chain carries TRBV11-2 and TRBJ1-1, with D maybe TRBD1 (6 bases). V dropped 5 bases and J dropped 4 bases, with 23 bases sitting between them. The CDR3 is 17 residues long. Germline CDR1 is SGHAT and CDR2 is FQNNGV. CDR3 region: CASSRRMGVGGRTEAFF. In nucleotides, the CDR3 is TGTGCCAGCAGCCGCAGGATGGGGGTGGGGGGGCGCACTGAAGCTTTCTTT.

This chain uses TRBV12-3 or TRBV12-4 with TRBJ2-7; the D gene is possibly TRBD2 (5 bases). The CDR3 runs to 14 residues. V shed 7 bases and J shed 6 bases, with 19 bases lying between them. CDR3 DNA sequence: TGTGCCAGCACACTAGGCCGTTTACGGTCCGAGCAGTACTTC. Protein product: CASTLGRLRSEQYF.

This clonotype was counted at least ten times. This chain joins TRBV19 and TRBJ1-5; unclear D gene. V was shortened by 6 bases and J by 3 bases, with 9 bases between the two germline ends. CDR1 and CDR2 from the germline V gene are LNHDA and SQIVND (reference sequence). The CDR3 spans 13 residues. Written as DNA, the CDR3 is TGTGCCAGTAGAGGCGGCTACAATCAGCCCCAGCATTTT. This gives the protein CASRGGYNQPQHF.

The table lists this clonotype with many counts. V and J are TRBV7-2 and TRBJ2-3, with TRBD1 identical over 9 bases. Germline assignment: CDR1 SGHTA and CDR2 FQGNSA. Unmatched junction bases numbered 6, after V lost 4 bases and J lost 10 bases. The CDR3 contains 13 residues. CDR3 region: CASSSRQGEAQYF. The DNA of the CDR3 is TGTGCCAGCAGCTCGAGACAGGGGGAAGCGCAGTATTTT.

The sample holds many counts of this clonotype. The J gene is TRBJ1-1, the V gene TRBV20-1, with D unclear. This CDR3 has 11 amino acids. Germline CDR1 DFQATT, CDR2 SNEGSKA (reference sequence). V was cut by 3 bases and J by 11 bases, with 13 bases left in between. CDR3 coding DNA: TGCAGTGCTAGTGAAACGGGAGGGGCTTTCTTT. Translated, it gives CSASETGGAFF.

V gene TRBV28 combines with J gene TRBJ2-7; tentatively, D is TRBD2 (5 bases). Germline lookup yields CDR1 MDHEN and CDR2 SYDVKM. The CDR3 contains 13 residues. Trimming pared 4 bases from V and 2 bases from J, leaving 9 bases between. CDR3: CASSWERPYEQYF. The CDR3 DNA reads as TGTGCCAGCAGTTGGGAGCGGCCCTACGAGCAGTACTTC. The entire variable domain, with the rest obtained from reference TRBV28 and TRBJ2-7, is as follows: DVKVTQSSRYLVKRTGEKVFLECVQDMDHENMFWYRQDPGLGLRLIYFSYDVKMKEKGDIPEGYSVSREKKERFSLILESASTNQTSMYLCASSWERPYEQYFGPGTRLTVT.

The table lists this clonotype with many counts. This rearrangement joins TRBV28 to TRBJ1-5; the D is unclear. Per germline, CDR1 MDHEN and CDR2 SYDVKM. CDR3 size: 14 residues. The V end lost 2 bases, the J end lost 3 bases, and 8 bases lay between the germline ends. The CDR3 is CASSLSTDNQPQHF. CDR3 sequence (DNA): TGTGCCAGCAGTTTAAGTACGGACAATCAGCCCCAGCATTTT.

This clonotype was observed many times. The chain is built from TRBV28 and TRBJ2-2; the match to TRBD2 covers 8 bases. Per germline, CDR1 MDHEN and CDR2 SYDVKM. The CDR3 sequence is 15 residues long. The V and J ends lost 4 bases and 2 bases, in that order; junction bases with no gene match: 3. The CDR3 DNA follows: TGTGCCAGCAGTTCAAGCGGGGGTAACACCGGGGAGCTGTTTTTT. As protein: CASSSSGGNTGELFF. The entire variable domain, with the rest obtained from reference TRBV28 and TRBJ2-2, is as follows: DVKVTQSSRYLVKRTGEKVFLECVQDMDHENMFWYRQDPGLGLRLIYFSYDVKMKEKGDIPEGYSVSREKKERFSLILESASTNQTSMYLCASSSSGGNTGELFFGEGSRLTVL.

The J gene is TRBJ1-1, the V gene TRBV6-1; 7 nucleotides match TRBD1. V gave up 8 bases and J gave up 5 bases; unmatched junction bases: 14. This CDR3 comprises 15 residues. Germline V gene sequence: CDR1 MNHNS, CDR2 SASEGT. As DNA, the CDR3 is TGTGCCAGCGGCGCCGGGACAGCGGAGGGAACTGAAGCTTTCTTT. This gives the protein CASGAGTAEGTEAFF.

About this clonotype itself: A read error is possible here, since a much larger clone lies one base away. The rearrangement joins TRBV11-2 to TRBJ1-3; TRBD1 matches at 10 bases. Germline loops: CDR1 SGHAT, CDR2 FQNNGV. The CDR3 length is 18 residues. V lost 0 bases and J lost 3; bases outside the gene matches: 8. CDR3 loop: CASSLDLTGGASGNTIYF. The CDR3 bases are TGTGCCAGCAGCTTAGATCTGACAGGGGGCGCGAGTGGAAACACCATATATTTT.

This clonotype was picked up many times. The J gene is TRBJ2-7, the V gene TRBV28; D gene ambiguous. This CDR3 comprises 12 residues. Germline V CDR1 and CDR2: MDHEN, SYDVKM. Trimming left V 2 bases short and J 5 bases short, with 7 bases between. In DNA form, the CDR3 reads TGTGCCAGCAGTTTACCGCCCCACGAGCAGTACTTC. Translation gives CASSLPPHEQYF.

In this sample, this clonotype turned up many times. The chain employs TRBV12-3 or TRBV12-4 and TRBJ2-7; TRBD2 aligns across 9 bases. The V gene end was trimmed by 6 bases and the J gene end by 6 bases; junction bases not matched to a gene: 6. This CDR3 has 13 residues. The DNA for the CDR3 is TGTGCCAGCAGCCTGGGACTAGCAGCCGAGCAGTACTTC. Translated, it gives CASSLGLAAEQYF.